Below, 12 T cell receptor beta chains from the same sample are listed, as sequenced in a study of Graves' ophthalmopathy and Graves' hyperthyroidism. Amplification of TCR beta CDR3 regions used RNA transcripts. An opening RT-PCR round employed HTBI primers and preceded a second-round multiplex PCR. A single record per CDR3 protein comes from TCRdb applying MiXCR to the multiplex PCR reads. The sample lists hundreds of thousands of distinct CDR3 sequences, around 21% occurring once. Specimen: peripheral blood. The receptors come from a woman in her late teens or twenties with stable Graves' hyperthyroidism.

This clonotype was seen only a few times. The chain employs TRBV7-3 and TRBJ2-2, with 7 bases aligning to TRBD2. There are 15 residues in the CDR3. The V segment lost 3 bases and the J segment 4 bases; nucleotides outside the gene matches: 5. Germline CDR1 reads SGHTA; CDR2 reads FQGTGA. In nucleotides, the CDR3 is TGTGCCAGCAGCTTCAGCGGGACGGGCACCGGGGAGCTGTTTTTT. This codes for CASSFSGTGTGELFF.

This clonotype was picked up a small number of times. V usage is TRBV10-3 and J usage is TRBJ2-7, with D perhaps matching TRBD2 (6 bases). The V end lost 0 bases, the J end lost 3 bases, and 9 bases lay between the germline ends. CDR3 length equals 14 residues. Germline-derived CDR1 and CDR2 are ENHRY and SYGVKD. The CDR3 DNA reads TGTGCCATCAGTGAGTCTGGGGGAGGCTACGAGCAGTACTTC. Translating gives CAISESGGGYEQYF.

The chain employs TRBV10-2 and TRBJ2-7; D is ambiguous. This CDR3 has 11 residues. CDR1 WSHSY and CDR2 SAAADI come from the germline V gene. CDR3 sequence reads: CVCGPDYEQYF. In DNA form, the CDR3 reads TGCGTCTGCGGACCCGACTACGAGCAGTACTTC.

This clonotype was counted at least ten times. The rearrangement links TRBV28 to TRBJ1-3; a possible D gene is TRBD1 (6 bases). This CDR3 region has 13 residues. V shed 8 bases and J shed 2 bases, with 10 bases lying between them. The germline gives CDR1 MDHEN, CDR2 SYDVKM. The CDR3 loop reads CASGGVAGNTIYF. CDR3 DNA sequence: TGTGCCAGCGGGGGCGTTGCTGGAAACACCATATATTTT.

This clonotype was seen ten or more times. The chain joins TRBV3-1 to TRBJ2-2; the D is unclear. The V end lost 3 bases, the J end lost 5 bases, and 10 bases lay between the germline ends. The germline V gene has CDR1 LGHDT and CDR2 YNNKEL (reference sequence). The CDR3 is made up of 14 amino acids. CDR3 protein: CASSHQYQTGELFF. CDR3 nucleotides: TGTGCCAGCAGCCATCAGTACCAGACCGGGGAGCTGTTTTTT.

The chain couples TRBV12-3 or TRBV12-4 to TRBJ2-7; D is possibly TRBD1 or TRBD2 (5 bases each). This CDR3 region has 14 residues. The ends were cut back, 3 bases at V and 2 bases at J, with 11 bases in the middle. CDR3 region: CASSFEGSAYEQYF. The CDR3 bases are TGTGCCAGCAGTTTTGAGGGGTCGGCCTACGAGCAGTACTTC.

Many counts were recorded for this clonotype. CDR3: CASSYGMGNTEAFF. The CDR3 region has the DNA TGTGCCAGCAGTTACGGCATGGGGAACACTGAAGCTTTCTTT. The J gene is TRBJ1-1, the V gene TRBV6-5; D is ambiguous. V lost 2 bases, J lost 1 base, and 8 bases lay in between. The CDR3 consists of 14 residues. Looked up from germline, CDR1 is MNHEY and CDR2 is SVGAGI.

This chain uses TRBV20-1 with TRBJ2-5; D may be TRBD2 (7 bases). Germline assignment: CDR1 DFQATT and CDR2 SNEGSKA (reference sequence). Trimming shortened V by 0 bases and J by 6 bases, and 17 bases separated the two germline ends. The CDR3 length is 15 residues. DNA of the CDR3: TGCAGTGCTAGAGATGGGGGCTCGGGGGGTCAGACCCAGTACTTC. It specifies CSARDGGSGGQTQYF.

This clonotype was detected many times. A clone one base away is much larger, so this may be a read error. The chain links TRBV20-1 to TRBJ2-7, with 7 bases lining up with TRBD2. Germline V CDR1 and CDR2: DFQATT, SNEGSKA (reference sequence). The CDR3 is 12 residues long. J gave up 5 bases and V 3 bases, and 4 bases lay outside the gene matches. The CDR3: CSASGRNDEQYF. The DNA of the CDR3 is TGCAGTGCTAGCGGGAGGAACGACGAGCAGTACTTC.

In its sample, this clonotype was seen a few times. The chain carries TRBV6-1 and TRBJ1-2, with D hard to call. The CDR3 length is 12 residues. Per germline, CDR1 MNHNS and CDR2 SASEGT. V dropped 6 bases and J dropped 8 bases, with 13 bases sitting between them. CDR3 sequence: CASRSDPPGYTF. The CDR3 DNA follows: TGTGCCAGCAGATCGGACCCTCCAGGCTACACCTTC.

This clonotype was counted many times. V gene TRBV4-1 combines with J gene TRBJ1-6; 10 bases line up with TRBD1. J was trimmed by 10 bases and V by 1 base; bases with no gene match: 7. The CDR3 length is 16 residues. Germline V gene lookup returns CDR1 MGHRA and CDR2 YSYEKL. The CDR3 protein is CASSQGRTGGRSPLHF. In DNA form, the CDR3 reads TGCGCCAGCAGCCAAGGCCGGACAGGGGGGCGGTCACCCCTCCACTTT.

This chain joins TRBV29-1 and TRBJ2-7, with TRBD2 matching over 9 bases. The CDR3 has 14 amino acids. The V gene end was trimmed by 4 bases and the J gene end by 0 bases; junction bases not matched to a gene: 4. The germline V gene encodes CDR1 SQVTM and CDR2 ANQGSEA. In DNA, the CDR3 is TGCAGCGTTGGATTTAGCGGGAGCTCCTACGAGCAGTACTTC. Its translation is CSVGFSGSSYEQYF.